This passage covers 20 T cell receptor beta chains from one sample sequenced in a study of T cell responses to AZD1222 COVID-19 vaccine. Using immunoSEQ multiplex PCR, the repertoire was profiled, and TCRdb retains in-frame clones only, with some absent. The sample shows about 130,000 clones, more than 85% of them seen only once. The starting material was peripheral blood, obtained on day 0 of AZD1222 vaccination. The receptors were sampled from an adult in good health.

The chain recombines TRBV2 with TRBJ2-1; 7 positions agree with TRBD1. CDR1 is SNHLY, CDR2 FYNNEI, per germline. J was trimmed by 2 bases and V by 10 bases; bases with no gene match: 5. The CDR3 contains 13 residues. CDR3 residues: CATSTGTYNEQFF. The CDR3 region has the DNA TGTGCCACTTCGACAGGGACCTACAATGAGCAGTTCTTC.

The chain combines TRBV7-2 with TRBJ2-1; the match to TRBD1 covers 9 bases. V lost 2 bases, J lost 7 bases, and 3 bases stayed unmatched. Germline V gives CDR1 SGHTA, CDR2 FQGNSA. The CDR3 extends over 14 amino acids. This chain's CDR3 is CASSLHRGLNEQFF. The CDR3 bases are TGTGCCAGCAGCTTACACAGGGGGCTTAATGAGCAGTTCTTC.

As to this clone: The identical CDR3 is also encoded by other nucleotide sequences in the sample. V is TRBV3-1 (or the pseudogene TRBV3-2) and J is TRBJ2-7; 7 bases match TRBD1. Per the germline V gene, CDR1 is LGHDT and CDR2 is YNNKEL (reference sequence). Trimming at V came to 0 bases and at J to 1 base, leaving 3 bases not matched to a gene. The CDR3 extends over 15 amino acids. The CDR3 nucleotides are TGTGCCAGCAGCCAAGAAGGGGGCCGTTCCTACGAGCAGTACTTC. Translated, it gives CASSQEGGRSYEQYF.

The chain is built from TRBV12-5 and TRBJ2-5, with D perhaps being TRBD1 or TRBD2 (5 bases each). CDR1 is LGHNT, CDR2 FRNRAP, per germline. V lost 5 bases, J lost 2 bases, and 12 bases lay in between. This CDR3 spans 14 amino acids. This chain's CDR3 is CASGLGTLQETQYF. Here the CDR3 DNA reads TGTGCTAGTGGTCTAGGGACGCTGCAAGAGACCCAGTACTTC.

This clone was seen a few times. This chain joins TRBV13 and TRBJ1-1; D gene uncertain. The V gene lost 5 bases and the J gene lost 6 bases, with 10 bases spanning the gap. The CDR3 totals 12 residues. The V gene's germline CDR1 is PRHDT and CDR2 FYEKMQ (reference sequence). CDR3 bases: TGTGCCAGCAGCCTCGGGTACGCTGAAGCTTTCTTT. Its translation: CASSLGYAEAFF.

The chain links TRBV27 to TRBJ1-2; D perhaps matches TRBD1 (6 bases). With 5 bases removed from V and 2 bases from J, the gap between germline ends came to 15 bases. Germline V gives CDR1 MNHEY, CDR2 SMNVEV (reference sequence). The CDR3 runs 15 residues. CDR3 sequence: CASSIRTAVNYGYTF. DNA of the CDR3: TGTGCCAGCAGTATCCGGACAGCAGTCAACTATGGCTACACCTTC.

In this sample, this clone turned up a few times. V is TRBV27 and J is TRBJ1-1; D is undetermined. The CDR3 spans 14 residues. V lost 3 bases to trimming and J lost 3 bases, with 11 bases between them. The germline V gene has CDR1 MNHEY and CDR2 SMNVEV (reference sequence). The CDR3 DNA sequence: TGTGCCAGCAGTTTGGGCAGTCCATACACTGAAGCTTTCTTT. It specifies CASSLGSPYTEAFF.

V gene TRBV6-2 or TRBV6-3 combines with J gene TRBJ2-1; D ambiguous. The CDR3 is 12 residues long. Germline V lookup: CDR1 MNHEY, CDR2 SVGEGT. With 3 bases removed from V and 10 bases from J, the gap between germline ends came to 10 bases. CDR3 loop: CASSYAGREQFF. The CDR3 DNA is TGTGCCAGCAGTTATGCTGGCCGGGAGCAGTTCTTC.

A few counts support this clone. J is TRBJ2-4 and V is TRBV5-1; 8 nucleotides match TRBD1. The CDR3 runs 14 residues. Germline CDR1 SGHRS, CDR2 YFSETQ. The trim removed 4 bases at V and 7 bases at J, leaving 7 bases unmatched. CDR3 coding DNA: TGCGCCAGCAGCCTCGGACAGGGTAACAACATTCAGTACTTC. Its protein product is CASSLGQGNNIQYF.

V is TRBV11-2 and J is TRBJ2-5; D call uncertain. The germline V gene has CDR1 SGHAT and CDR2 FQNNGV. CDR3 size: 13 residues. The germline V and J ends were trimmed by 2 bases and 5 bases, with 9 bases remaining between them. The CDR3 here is CASSLTPTETQYF. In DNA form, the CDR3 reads TGTGCCAGCAGCTTAACCCCGACGGAGACCCAGTACTTC. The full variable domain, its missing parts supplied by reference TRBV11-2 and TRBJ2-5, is EAGVAQSPRYKIIEKRQSVAFWCNPISGHATLYWYQQILGQGPKLLIQFQNNGVVDDSQLPKDRFSAERLKGVDSTLKIQPAKLEDSAVYLCASSLTPTETQYFGPGTRLLVL.

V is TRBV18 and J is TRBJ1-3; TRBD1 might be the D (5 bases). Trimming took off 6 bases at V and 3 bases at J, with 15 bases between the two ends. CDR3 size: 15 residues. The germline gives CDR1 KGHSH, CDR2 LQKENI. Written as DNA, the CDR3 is TGTGCCAGCTCCAGGGAAGGAGACGGTGGAAACACCATATATTTT. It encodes CASSREGDGGNTIYF.

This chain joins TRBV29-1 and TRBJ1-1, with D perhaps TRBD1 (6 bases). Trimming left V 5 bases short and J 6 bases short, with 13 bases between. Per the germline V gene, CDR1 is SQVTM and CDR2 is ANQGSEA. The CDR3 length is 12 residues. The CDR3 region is CSVTKTGAEAFF. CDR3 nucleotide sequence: TGCAGCGTTACTAAGACAGGCGCTGAAGCTTTCTTT.

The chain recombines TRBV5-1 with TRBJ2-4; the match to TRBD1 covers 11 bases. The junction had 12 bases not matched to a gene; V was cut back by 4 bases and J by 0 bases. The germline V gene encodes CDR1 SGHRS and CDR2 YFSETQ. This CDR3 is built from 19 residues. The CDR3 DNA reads TGCGCCAGCAGCATAGGACAGGGGGCGCAAACCCTAGCCAAAAACATTCAGTACTTC. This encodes CASSIGQGAQTLAKNIQYF. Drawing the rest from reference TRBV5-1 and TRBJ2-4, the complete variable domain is KAGVTQTPRYLIKTRGQQVTLSCSPISGHRSVSWYQQTPGQGLQFLFEYFSETQRNKGNFPGRFSGRQFSNSRSEMNVSTLELGDSALYLCASSIGQGAQTLAKNIQYFGAGTRLSVL.

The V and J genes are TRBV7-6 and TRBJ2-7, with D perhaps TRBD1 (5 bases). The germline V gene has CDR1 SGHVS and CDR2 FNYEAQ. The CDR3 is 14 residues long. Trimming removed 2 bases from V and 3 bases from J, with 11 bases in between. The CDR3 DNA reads TGTGCCAGCAGCTTAATGGACACTGGCTACGAGCAGTACTTC. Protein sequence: CASSLMDTGYEQYF. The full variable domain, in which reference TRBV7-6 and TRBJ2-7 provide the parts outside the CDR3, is GAGVSQSPRYKVTKRGQDVALRCDPISGHVSLYWYRQALGQGPEFLTYFNYEAQQDKSGLPNDRFSAERPEGSISTLTIQRTEQRDSAMYRCASSLMDTGYEQYFGPGTRLTVT.

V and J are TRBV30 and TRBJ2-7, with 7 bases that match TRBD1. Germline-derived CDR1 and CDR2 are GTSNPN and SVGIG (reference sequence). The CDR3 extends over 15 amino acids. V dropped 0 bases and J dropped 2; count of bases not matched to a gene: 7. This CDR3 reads CAWSVQGTPTYEQYF. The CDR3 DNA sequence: TGTGCCTGGAGTGTACAGGGGACACCCACCTACGAGCAGTACTTC.

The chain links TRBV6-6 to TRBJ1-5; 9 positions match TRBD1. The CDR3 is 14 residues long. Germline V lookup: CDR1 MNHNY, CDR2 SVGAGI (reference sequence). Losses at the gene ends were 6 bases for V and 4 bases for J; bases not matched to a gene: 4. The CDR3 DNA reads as TGTGCCAGCAGCCCCGGACAGGGGAATCAGCCCCAGCATTTT. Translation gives CASSPGQGNQPQHF.

The CDR3 region has the DNA TGTGCCAGCAGCCTCTCCCCCAGGGGGGAGGATACGCAGTATTTT. Protein: CASSLSPRGEDTQYF. The chain employs TRBV7-3 and TRBJ2-3; D perhaps matches TRBD1 (7 bases). The germline CDR1 and CDR2 sequences are SGHTA and FQGTGA. V lost 5 bases and J 6 bases, leaving 18 bases between the germline ends. CDR3 length: 15 amino acids.

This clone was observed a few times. CDR3 protein: CASRREAGAYEQYF. The DNA of the CDR3 is TGTGCCAGCAGGCGGGAGGCCGGGGCCTACGAGCAGTACTTC. This chain joins TRBV6-5 and TRBJ2-7, with TRBD2 matching 8 bases. The CDR3 loop spans 14 amino acids. V gave up 6 bases and J gave up 2 bases; unmatched junction bases: 6. Germline assignment: CDR1 MNHEY and CDR2 SVGAGI.

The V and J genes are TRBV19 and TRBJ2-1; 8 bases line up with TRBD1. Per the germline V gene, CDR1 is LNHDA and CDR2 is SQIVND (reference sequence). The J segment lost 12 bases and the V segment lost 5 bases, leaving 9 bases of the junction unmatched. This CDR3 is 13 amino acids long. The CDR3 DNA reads TGTGCCAGTAGTTCCCCCCCAGGGGGCAGGCAGTTCTTC. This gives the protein CASSSPPGGRQFF.

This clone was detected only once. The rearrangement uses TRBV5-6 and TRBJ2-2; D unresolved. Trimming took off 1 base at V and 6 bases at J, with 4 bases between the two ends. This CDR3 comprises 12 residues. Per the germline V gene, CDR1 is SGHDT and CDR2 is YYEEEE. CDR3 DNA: TGTGCCAGCAGCTTGTCTGCCGGGGAGCTGTTTTTT. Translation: CASSLSAGELFF.